This TCR beta chain was found in a study of cytomegalovirus exposure and HLA in healthy donors. Assay: immunoSEQ multiplex PCR; the TCRdb copy retains only in-frame clones and omits some. The sample has approximately 65,000 clones; roughly 95% are singletons. Deletions cut 3 bases from V and 2 bases from J, with 6 bases between. This CDR3 spans 12 amino acids. Germline CDR1 is SQVTM and CDR2 is ANQGSEA. The material sequenced was PBMCs. The V call is TRBV29-1, the J call TRBJ2-3; weak D call: TRBD2 (5 bases). The source is a woman aged 18-30 years in good health and CMV-seropositive. The CDR3, as DNA: TGCAGCGTTGACGGACTCACAGATACGCAGTATTTT. Its protein is CSVDGLTDTQYF.